A single T cell receptor beta chain is shown here with its context. Its antigen is not identified. This CDR3 region has 17 residues. Trimming cost V 0 bases and J 4 bases; bases outside gene matches: 5. The germline CDR1 and CDR2 sequences are MNHEY and SMNVEV (reference sequence). This entry is derived from a study of CD8 T cell repertoires and HIV-1 epitope variants. The repertoire was sequenced with immunoSEQ multiplex PCR; TCRdb's copy has only in-frame clones and lacks some. The data contain 6,000 or so clones, about 60% of them singletons. The clonotype comes from a male donor with HIV. This chain connects TRBV27 to TRBJ2-4; 11 nucleotides match TRBD1. Sequenced: cultured CD8+ T cells derived from PBMCs. CDR3 coding DNA: TGTGCCAGCAGTTTATCCTGGACAGGGGGCTATAAAAACATTCAGTACTTC. Amino acids: CASSLSWTGGYKNIQYF.